Listed below are T cell receptor beta chains from one sample, sequenced in a study of molecular identifiers for immune sequencing clone quantification. TCRdb independently ran MiXCR on the PCR reads; one entry per CDR3 protein. This repertoire shows about 19,000 distinct CDR3 sequences, 20% to 25% found once; its top ten account for 5.5% to 7%. The sequenced sample consisted of naive CD8+ T cells from blood, with Jurkat cell RNA spiked in. All receptors derive from a human donor in good health. Some libraries in this study had Jurkat cell RNA spiked in. The CDR3 runs from the conserved cysteine through the conserved F or W. Fields, in order: V gene, J gene, D gene, clone size, CDR3 protein, CDR3 DNA. A D gene is named only where the DNA matches it firmly. Clone size is shown for a subset of rows, as once, few, many or a class of expanded clone.

V gene: TRBV11-1
J gene: TRBJ2-3
D gene: .
clone size: medium-sized
CDR3 protein: CASTQTWRSTDTQYF
CDR3 DNA: TGTGCCAGCACCCAGACTTGGCGGAGCACAGATACGCAGTATTTT

V gene: TRBV7-9
J gene: TRBJ2-2
D gene: .
clone size: medium-sized
CDR3 protein: CASSLLDLPALTGELFF
CDR3 DNA: TGTGCCAGCAGCTTACTGGACTTACCTGCCCTCACCGGGGAGCTGTTTTTT

V gene: TRBV24-1
J gene: TRBJ2-6
D gene: .
clone size: many
CDR3 protein: CATSPGANVLTF
CDR3 DNA: TGTGCCACCAGTCCCGGGGCCAACGTCCTGACTTTC

V gene: TRBV12-3/TRBV12-4
J gene: TRBJ2-2
D gene: .
clone size: many
CDR3 protein: CASSPQMGTGELFF
CDR3 DNA: TGTGCCAGCAGCCCACAGATGGGCACCGGGGAGCTGTTTTTT

V gene: TRBV7-9
J gene: TRBJ2-1
D gene: .
clone size: many
CDR3 protein: CASSSHNEQFF
CDR3 DNA: TGTGCCAGCAGCTCCCACAATGAGCAGTTCTTC

V gene: TRBV7-6
J gene: TRBJ1-4
D gene: TRBD1
clone size: many
CDR3 protein: CASSLSPRQGATEKLFF
CDR3 DNA: TGTGCCAGCAGCTTAAGCCCAAGACAGGGTGCGACTGAAAAACTGTTTTTT

V gene: TRBV9
J gene: TRBJ2-5
D gene: TRBD2
clone size: many
CDR3 protein: CASSVGGSLETQYF
CDR3 DNA: TGTGCCAGCAGCGTAGGCGGGAGTTTAGAGACCCAGTACTTC

V gene: TRBV28
J gene: TRBJ1-5
D gene: .
clone size: .
CDR3 protein: CASSPIRTDQPQHF
CDR3 DNA: TGTGCCAGCAGTCCAATACGAACAGATCAGCCCCAGCATTTT

V gene: TRBV11-2
J gene: TRBJ2-1
D gene: .
clone size: .
CDR3 protein: CASSPTGPYNEQLF
CDR3 DNA: TGTGCCAGCAGCCCCACCGGTCCCTACAATGAGCAGCTCTTC

V gene: TRBV7-2
J gene: TRBJ2-1
D gene: .
clone size: medium-sized
CDR3 protein: CASSLALGEQFF
CDR3 DNA: TGTGCCAGCAGCTTAGCGCTTGGGGAGCAGTTCTTC

V gene: TRBV7-2
J gene: TRBJ2-5
D gene: .
clone size: .
CDR3 protein: CASSSLGTVQETQYF
CDR3 DNA: TGTGCCAGCAGCTCTCTGGGGACGGTCCAAGAGACCCAGTACTTC

V gene: TRBV7-9
J gene: TRBJ1-4
D gene: .
clone size: .
CDR3 protein: CASSFGVLARNEKLFF
CDR3 DNA: TGTGCCAGCAGCTTTGGCGTCCTCGCCCGTAATGAAAAACTGTTTTTT

V gene: TRBV4-3
J gene: TRBJ2-1
D gene: TRBD2
clone size: many
CDR3 protein: CASSPETSSSYNEQFF
CDR3 DNA: TGCGCCAGCAGCCCCGAGACTAGCAGCTCCTACAATGAGCAGTTCTTC

V gene: TRBV4-3
J gene: TRBJ2-5
D gene: TRBD1
clone size: many
CDR3 protein: CASSQAGTGAKETQYF
CDR3 DNA: TGCGCCAGCAGCCAAGCAGGGACAGGGGCAAAAGAGACCCAGTACTTC

V gene: TRBV5-1
J gene: TRBJ2-7
D gene: TRBD2
clone size: .
CDR3 protein: CASSFRGSGNYEQYF
CDR3 DNA: TGCGCCAGCAGCTTCCGAGGGAGCGGGAATTACGAGCAGTACTTC

V gene: TRBV28
J gene: TRBJ2-7
D gene: .
clone size: .
CDR3 protein: CASNHLREQYF
CDR3 DNA: TGTGCCAGCAACCACCTGAGGGAGCAGTACTTC

V gene: TRBV11-2
J gene: TRBJ2-7
D gene: .
clone size: once
CDR3 protein: CASISGSSYEQYF
CDR3 DNA: TGTGCCAGCATTAGCGGATCCTCCTACGAGCAGTACTTC

V gene: TRBV7-8
J gene: TRBJ2-2
D gene: .
clone size: .
CDR3 protein: CARSLPPRGEMFF
CDR3 DNA: TGTGCCAGAAGCCTTCCCCCGAGAGGGGAGATGTTTTTT

V gene: TRBV7-9
J gene: TRBJ2-1
D gene: .
clone size: .
CDR3 protein: CASTGPLRVENEQFF
CDR3 DNA: TGTGCCAGCACAGGTCCGCTGAGGGTGGAGAATGAGCAGTTCTTC

V gene: TRBV10-3
J gene: TRBJ2-1
D gene: .
clone size: .
CDR3 protein: CAISEPRLNSYNEQFF
CDR3 DNA: TGTGCCATCAGTGAGCCTAGGCTCAACTCCTACAATGAGCAGTTCTTC

V gene: TRBV6-2/TRBV6-3
J gene: TRBJ2-5
D gene: TRBD2
clone size: many
CDR3 protein: CASSFLSGTSEETQYF
CDR3 DNA: TGTGCCAGCAGTTTCTTATCCGGGACTAGCGAAGAGACCCAGTACTTC

V gene: TRBV5-5
J gene: TRBJ1-2
D gene: .
clone size: few
CDR3 protein: CASSALGALDYGYTF
CDR3 DNA: TGTGCCAGCAGCGCCCTAGGGGCTTTGGACTATGGCTACACCTTC

V gene: TRBV6-2/TRBV6-3
J gene: TRBJ2-5
D gene: TRBD2
clone size: many
CDR3 protein: CASSSALAGDRETQYF
CDR3 DNA: TGTGCCAGCAGTTCCGCGCTAGCGGGAGATAGGGAGACCCAGTACTTC

V gene: TRBV13
J gene: TRBJ2-1
D gene: TRBD2
clone size: many
CDR3 protein: CASSSGLAGASEQFF
CDR3 DNA: TGTGCCAGCAGCTCGGGACTAGCGGGAGCGAGTGAGCAGTTCTTC

V gene: TRBV7-2
J gene: TRBJ2-5
D gene: .
clone size: many
CDR3 protein: CASSFFNGETQYF
CDR3 DNA: TGTGCCAGCAGCTTCTTCAATGGAGAGACCCAGTACTTC

V gene: TRBV7-8
J gene: TRBJ2-7
D gene: TRBD2
clone size: medium-sized
CDR3 protein: CASSHGTSGADKQYF
CDR3 DNA: TGTGCCAGCAGCCACGGGACTAGCGGCGCTGACAAGCAGTACTTC

V gene: TRBV19
J gene: TRBJ2-1
D gene: .
clone size: few
CDR3 protein: CASRPSTSSYNEQFF
CDR3 DNA: TGTGCCAGTAGACCCTCTACTAGCTCCTACAATGAGCAGTTCTTC

V gene: TRBV5-6
J gene: TRBJ2-3
D gene: .
clone size: many
CDR3 protein: CASSLESGTDTDTQYF
CDR3 DNA: TGTGCCAGCAGCTTGGAGTCCGGGACCGACACAGATACGCAGTATTTT

V gene: TRBV3-1
J gene: TRBJ1-1
D gene: .
clone size: .
CDR3 protein: CASSIWVQGTEALF
CDR3 DNA: TGTGCCAGCAGCATATGGGTACAGGGCACTGAAGCTCTCTTT

V gene: TRBV6-2/TRBV6-3
J gene: TRBJ2-1
D gene: .
clone size: many
CDR3 protein: CASNLGSNEQFF
CDR3 DNA: TGTGCCAGCAATTTAGGAAGCAATGAGCAGTTCTTC

V gene: TRBV29-1
J gene: TRBJ1-2
D gene: .
clone size: .
CDR3 protein: CSVGEGNSYGYTF
CDR3 DNA: TGCAGCGTTGGGGAGGGAAATTCCTATGGCTACACCTTC

V gene: TRBV28
J gene: TRBJ2-1
D gene: TRBD1
clone size: many
CDR3 protein: CASNPTGTYNEQFF
CDR3 DNA: TGTGCCAGCAACCCGACAGGGACCTACAATGAGCAGTTCTTC

V gene: TRBV6-2/TRBV6-3
J gene: TRBJ2-7
D gene: .
clone size: medium-sized
CDR3 protein: CASSYSLTYEQYF
CDR3 DNA: TGTGCCAGCAGTTACAGTCTGACCTACGAGCAGTACTTC

V gene: TRBV10-3
J gene: TRBJ2-7
D gene: .
clone size: .
CDR3 protein: CAISEVQIYEQYF
CDR3 DNA: TGTGCCATCAGTGAGGTCCAGATCTACGAGCAGTACTTC

V gene: TRBV6-2/TRBV6-3
J gene: TRBJ1-5
D gene: .
clone size: many
CDR3 protein: CASTDWMYSNQPQHF
CDR3 DNA: TGTGCCAGCACCGACTGGATGTATAGCAATCAGCCCCAGCATTTT

V gene: TRBV4-3
J gene: TRBJ2-2
D gene: .
clone size: medium-sized
CDR3 protein: CASSQDWGTGELFF
CDR3 DNA: TGCGCCAGCAGCCAAGATTGGGGAACCGGGGAGCTGTTTTTT

V gene: TRBV7-2
J gene: TRBJ1-6
D gene: .
clone size: few
CDR3 protein: CASSLVFSPNSPLHF
CDR3 DNA: TGTGCCAGCAGCTTAGTCTTCAGTCCCAATTCACCCCTCCACTTT

V gene: TRBV14
J gene: TRBJ2-1
D gene: TRBD2
clone size: .
CDR3 protein: CASSLRTSGSLGYNEQFF
CDR3 DNA: TGTGCCAGCAGCCTACGGACTAGCGGGTCCTTAGGCTACAATGAGCAGTTCTTC

V gene: TRBV19
J gene: TRBJ1-2
D gene: .
clone size: once
CDR3 protein: CASSIVIGSQKGGYTF
CDR3 DNA: TGTGCCAGTAGTATAGTCATCGGATCCCAAAAGGGTGGCTACACCTTC

V gene: TRBV7-9
J gene: TRBJ2-7
D gene: .
clone size: .
CDR3 protein: CASSPNIDLEQYF
CDR3 DNA: TGTGCCAGCAGCCCGAACATAGACCTGGAGCAGTACTTC

V gene: TRBV20-1
J gene: TRBJ2-5
D gene: .
clone size: many
CDR3 protein: CSANRDIQETQYF
CDR3 DNA: TGCAGTGCTAACCGGGACATCCAAGAGACCCAGTACTTC

V gene: TRBV5-6
J gene: TRBJ1-2
D gene: .
clone size: many
CDR3 protein: CASSMTNRLTNYGYTF
CDR3 DNA: TGTGCCAGCAGTATGACCAACAGGCTCACTAACTATGGCTACACCTTC

V gene: TRBV11-3
J gene: TRBJ2-7
D gene: TRBD2
clone size: many
CDR3 protein: CASSLTASGTSNEQYF
CDR3 DNA: TGTGCCAGCAGCTTAACGGCTAGCGGGACTTCCAACGAGCAGTACTTC

V gene: TRBV27
J gene: TRBJ2-2
D gene: .
clone size: many
CDR3 protein: CASSFQGPRDVADGAGELFF
CDR3 DNA: TGTGCCAGCAGTTTTCAAGGGCCCCGTGACGTAGCAGATGGGGCCGGGGAGCTGTTTTTT

V gene: TRBV4-3
J gene: TRBJ2-5
D gene: .
clone size: many
CDR3 protein: CASSQGGGGAETQYF
CDR3 DNA: TGCGCCAGCAGCCAAGGGGGTGGGGGCGCAGAGACCCAGTACTTC

V gene: TRBV4-3
J gene: TRBJ2-1
D gene: .
clone size: many
CDR3 protein: CASSRSLANTYNEQFF
CDR3 DNA: TGCGCCAGCAGCCGATCGCTAGCGAATACCTACAATGAGCAGTTCTTC

V gene: TRBV25-1
J gene: TRBJ2-3
D gene: .
clone size: few
CDR3 protein: CASSEGFADTQYF
CDR3 DNA: TGTGCCAGCAGTGAGGGGTTTGCAGATACGCAGTATTTT

V gene: TRBV7-9
J gene: TRBJ2-3
D gene: TRBD2
clone size: many
CDR3 protein: CASYGRQSTDTQYF
CDR3 DNA: TGTGCCAGCTACGGGAGGCAGAGCACAGATACGCAGTATTTT

V gene: TRBV29-1
J gene: TRBJ2-7
D gene: .
clone size: few
CDR3 protein: CSAWQGSEQYF
CDR3 DNA: TGCAGCGCCTGGCAGGGGAGCGAGCAGTACTTC

V gene: TRBV27
J gene: TRBJ2-5
D gene: TRBD2
clone size: once
CDR3 protein: CASSLSGSGIGETQYF
CDR3 DNA: TGTGCCAGCAGTTTATCGGGTAGCGGGATAGGAGAGACCCAGTACTTC

V gene: TRBV20-1
J gene: TRBJ2-1
D gene: .
clone size: many
CDR3 protein: CSAVGPEGSSYNEQFF
CDR3 DNA: TGCAGCGCAGTTGGCCCTGAAGGGAGCTCCTACAATGAGCAGTTCTTC